This T cell receptor beta chain was found in a study of blood T cell repertoires in COVID-19. This table comes from immunoSEQ multiplex PCR, and its TCRdb copy is limited to in-frame clones, with some not included. The table records about 170,000 clones, approximately 85% of them present only once. Deletions cut 6 bases from V and 2 bases from J, with 7 bases between. In germline, CDR1 is SNHLY, CDR2 FYNNEI. This CDR3 has 12 residues. The TCR was taken from a man aged 60 to 75 who had recovered from COVID-19. Sequencing was carried out using peripheral blood. The genes are TRBV2 and TRBJ1-1, with D unresolved. CDR3 DNA sequence: TGTGCCAGCAGGCAACTAAACACTGAAGCTTTCTTT. Its translation: CASRQLNTEAFF.